This TCR beta chain was sequenced in a study of T cells after yellow fever vaccination. This clonotype was seen ten or more times. By 5'RACE template switching, TCR cDNA was produced, with a universal primer site and UMIs added in the process. A single record per CDR3 protein comes from TCRdb applying MiXCR to the 5' RACE reads. Found here are hundreds of thousands of distinct CDR3 sequences, around an eighth of them singletons; the top ten hold 14% to 15%. J was trimmed by 3 bases and V by 0 bases; bases with no gene match: 6. The CDR3 is 15 amino acids. Germline V gives CDR1 SGHRS, CDR2 YFSETQ. Sample: PBMCs, taken on the day of the yellow fever booster vaccination. The TCR originated in a young man who received the YFV17D yellow fever vaccine. V gene TRBV5-1 combines with J gene TRBJ2-7, with 7 nucleotides matching TRBD1. CDR3 amino acids: CASSLGTTGIYEQYF. The CDR3 nucleotides are TGCGCCAGCAGCTTGGGGACGACAGGGATCTACGAGCAGTACTTC.